This T cell receptor (beta chain) was recovered during a study of cytotoxic CD8 clonotypes in ibrutinib-treated CLL. On the study more broadly: Investigators collected response samples after a median 12 months of treatment, range 6 to 36. There were, on average, approximately 260,000 productive templates and under 95,000 productive rearrangements per sample. Study-level findings and limits: Clonality increased at ibrutinib response and stayed stable in sustained remission. At progression, however, it fell back toward baseline. Clonality measured at baseline exceeded age-matched healthy donors, tracking circulating CD8+ T-cell counts.

Germline V gene data show CDR1 as SGHTS and CDR2 as YDEGEE. J was trimmed by 5 bases and V by 4 bases; bases with no gene match: 12. The CDR3 contains 16 residues. The repertoire was sequenced with immunoSEQ multiplex PCR; TCRdb's copy has only in-frame clones and lacks some. The sample has more than 200,000 clones, 65% to 80% seen once. Note on this clone: What it recognizes is unknown.

The rearrangement uses TRBV5-8 and TRBJ1-2; 9 bases agree with TRBD1. The sequence came from a human donor with chronic lymphocytic leukemia. This sample comprised PBMCs, obtained after 12 months of ibrutinib treatment. CDR3 loop: CASSTPGQGIAYGYTF. CDR3 DNA sequence: TGTGCCAGCAGCACCCCGGGACAGGGAATCGCGTATGGCTACACCTTC.